This T cell receptor (beta chain) was identified in a study of identical twins. Carrying unique molecular identifiers, the cDNA also gained a universal primer site through template switching. From the 5' RACE reads, TCRdb called clonotypes with MiXCR, one entry per CDR3 protein. The sample has 1.5 million to 2 million distinct CDR3 sequences, around 29% seen once; the top ten hold roughly 0.3%. V lost 4 bases, J lost 7 bases, and 14 bases lay in between. Germline V gene data show CDR1 as SGHNT and CDR2 as YYREEE (reference sequence). The CDR3 runs 13 residues. The TCR comes from a newborn girl in good health. The material sequenced was cord blood. The chain recombines TRBV5-4 with TRBJ2-5; the D gene could be TRBD1 or TRBD2 (6 bases each). The CDR3 DNA sequence: TGTGCCAGCAGCCCCCCGGGGGCAGGGACCCAGTACTTC. Translated, it gives CASSPPGAGTQYF.